The 16 T cell receptor beta chains in this list originate from one sample, sequenced in a study of cytomegalovirus exposure and HLA in healthy donors. 13 Jbeta primers and 60 Vbeta primers were used for the PCR. Profiled with immunoSEQ multiplex PCR; TCRdb holds only in-frame clones, not every one. The sample lists about 200,000 clones, 82% occurring once. The specimen sequenced was PBMCs. These receptor sequences come from a woman aged 40 to 50 in good health and CMV-seronegative.

Here the CDR3 reads CASQTDSLDEQYF. CDR3 DNA sequence: TGTGCCAGCCAGACTGATAGCTTAGACGAGCAGTACTTC. V and J are TRBV2 and TRBJ2-7, with unresolved D. V lost 8 bases and J 5 bases, leaving 16 bases between the germline ends. Looked up from germline, CDR1 is SNHLY and CDR2 is FYNNEI. The CDR3 runs 13 residues. Variable domain in full (rest from reference TRBV2 and TRBJ2-7): EPEVTQTPSHQVTQMGQEVILRCVPISNHLYFYWYRQILGQKVEFLVSFYNNEISEKSEIFDDQFSVERPDGSNFTLKIRSTKLEDSAMYFCASQTDSLDEQYFGPGTRLTVT.

The V and J genes are TRBV4-1 and TRBJ2-3; TRBD2 aligns across 10 bases. In germline, CDR1 is MGHRA, CDR2 YSYEKL. Unmatched junction bases numbered 6, after V lost 7 bases and J lost 2 bases. CDR3 length equals 15 residues. In nucleotides, the CDR3 is TGCGCCAGCACCCCGGGACTAGCGATCACAGATACGCAGTATTTT. Translated: CASTPGLAITDTQYF.

This sequence joins TRBV7-3 and TRBJ1-5; 7 positions agree with TRBD1. This CDR3 has 14 amino acids. Germline CDR1 and CDR2: SGHTA and FQGTGA. The J segment lost 3 bases and the V segment lost 5 bases, leaving 4 bases of the junction unmatched. The CDR3 nucleotides are TGTGCCAGCAGCCAAGGGGGCATCAATCAGCCCCAGCATTTT. This codes for CASSQGGINQPQHF. Based on the CDR3 plus reference TRBV7-3 and TRBJ1-5, the full variable domain is GAGVSQTPSNKVTEKGKYVELRCDPISGHTALYWYRQSLGQGPEFLIYFQGTGAADDSGLPNDRFFAVRPEGSVSTLKIQRTERGDSAVYLCASSQGGINQPQHFGDGTRLSIL.

This clone has just a few counts. The genes are TRBV6-6 and TRBJ1-5; 7 bases are shared with TRBD1. Germline V gene data show CDR1 as MNHNY and CDR2 as SVGAGI (reference sequence). V trimming: 6 bases; J trimming: 6 bases; junction bases outside the gene matches: 8. The CDR3 runs 14 residues. CDR3 sequence: CASRNDRDGQPQHF. The CDR3 nucleotides read TGTGCCAGCAGAAACGACAGGGATGGTCAGCCCCAGCATTTT.

The CDR3 is CASSALRQGSNQPQHF. In nucleotides, the CDR3 is TGTGCCAGCTCAGCACTGCGACAGGGTAGCAATCAGCCCCAGCATTTT. This chain links TRBV18 with TRBJ1-5; 7 bases fit TRBD1. The V gene end was trimmed by 5 bases and the J gene end by 0 bases; junction bases not matched to a gene: 7. Germline V lookup: CDR1 KGHSH, CDR2 LQKENI. The CDR3 runs 16 residues.

The chain combines TRBV2 with TRBJ1-4; a possible D gene is TRBD1 (6 bases). This CDR3 is built from 13 residues. V was clipped by 6 bases and J by 5 bases, with 10 bases between them. Germline V lookup: CDR1 SNHLY, CDR2 FYNNEI. This chain's CDR3 is CASRAGANEKLFF. The CDR3 DNA reads TGTGCCAGCAGGGCAGGGGCAAATGAAAAACTGTTTTTT.

V gene TRBV19 combines with J gene TRBJ2-3, with TRBD1 identical over 8 bases. Germline CDR1 LNHDA, CDR2 SQIVND (reference sequence). CDR3 size: 13 residues. J gave up 1 base and V 10 bases, and 4 bases lay outside the gene matches. The CDR3 sequence: CAIQGGGTDTQYF. The CDR3 nucleotides are TGTGCCATACAGGGGGGCGGCACAGATACGCAGTATTTT.

CDR3 coding DNA: TGCGCCAGCAGCCAAGTAGGCAGGTCGAACACCGGGGAGCTGTTTTTT. Translated: CASSQVGRSNTGELFF. The rearrangement uses TRBV4-1 and TRBJ2-2; no firm D call. The germline gives CDR1 MGHRA, CDR2 YSYEKL. CDR3 length: 16 amino acids. V lost 1 base, J lost 0 bases, and 9 bases lay in between.

The gene calls are TRBV5-5 and TRBJ2-3; 9 positions agree with TRBD1. The CDR3 covers 14 residues. Germline values: CDR1 SGHKS, CDR2 YYEKEE (reference sequence). The V gene end was trimmed by 0 bases and the J gene end by 6 bases; junction bases not matched to a gene: 2. The CDR3 DNA reads as TGTGCCAGCAGCTTGGGTGGGACAGGGGATACGCAGTATTTT. Amino acid sequence: CASSLGGTGDTQYF. Together with reference TRBV5-5 and TRBJ2-3, the CDR3 gives the full variable domain: DAGVTQSPTHLIKTRGQQVTLRCSPISGHKSVSWYQQVLGQGPQFIFQYYEKEERGRGNFPDRFSARQFPNYSSELNVNALLLGDSALYLCASSLGGTGDTQYFGPGTRLTVL.

Remarks on this clone: The junction differs from germline at one of its ends, possibly a read error. J is TRBJ2-3 and V is TRBV9; perhaps TRBD1 as D (6 bases). The CDR3 sequence is 17 residues long. Germline values: CDR1 SGDLS, CDR2 YYNGEE. The CDR3 DNA reads as TGTGCCGGCAGCGAGCCCCCCGGGACAACCGACACAGATACGCAGTATTTT. Amino acids: CAGSEPPGTTDTDTQYF.

V and J are TRBV19 and TRBJ1-1, with TRBD1 matching over 11 bases. CDR3 length: 14 amino acids. V lost 8 bases and J lost 7; bases outside the gene matches: 9. CDR1 is LNHDA and CDR2 is SQIVND in the germline V gene (reference sequence). In DNA, the CDR3 is TGTGCCAGTCTCGATAGGACAGGGGGCAATGAAGCTTTCTTT. Its translation: CASLDRTGGNEAFF.

The chain couples TRBV5-8 to TRBJ2-6; D is undetermined. The CDR3 is 15 residues long. Per germline, CDR1 SGHTS and CDR2 YDEGEE. The ends were cut back, 4 bases at V and 3 bases at J, with 11 bases in the middle. The CDR3 protein is CASSGARGGANVLTF. As DNA, the CDR3 is TGTGCCAGCAGCGGCGCCCGCGGTGGGGCCAACGTCCTGACTTTC.

V and J are TRBV21-1 and TRBJ1-5; TRBD1, as called in the table, went unchecked against the DNA. TRBV21-1 is a documented pseudogene. This CDR3 region has 15 residues. CDR3 coding DNA: TGTGCCAGCAGCAAAGCAATCTCGGACAGACAGCCCCAGCATTTT. Translated: CASSKAISDRQPQHF.

V is TRBV5-1 and J is TRBJ2-3, with 8 bases lining up with TRBD1. Trimming removed 6 bases from V and 0 bases from J; junction bases left unmatched: 9. The CDR3 contains 16 residues. CDR1 and CDR2 from the germline V gene are SGHRS and YFSETQ. Here the CDR3 reads CASTRQGTKSTDTQYF. The CDR3 coding sequence is TGCGCCAGCACCCGACAGGGGACGAAAAGCACAGATACGCAGTATTTT.

The gene calls are TRBV19 and TRBJ1-2, with TRBD1 matching 10 bases. V was clipped by 6 bases and J by 6 bases; unmatched bases: 7. Germline CDR1 and CDR2: LNHDA and SQIVND (reference sequence). The CDR3 length is 14 residues. The CDR3 DNA reads TGTGCCAGTAGCTACGGGACAGGGGTTGATGGCTACACCTTC. This gives the protein CASSYGTGVDGYTF.

The chain uses TRBV2 and TRBJ2-2; TRBD2 agrees at 8 bases. With V trimmed by 4 bases and J by 5 bases, 6 bases remained unmatched. This CDR3 has 15 amino acids. Per germline, CDR1 SNHLY and CDR2 FYNNEI. In nucleotides, the CDR3 is TGTGCCAGCAGTGTCGGGGCGGGAGGTACCGGGGAGCTGTTTTTT. It encodes CASSVGAGGTGELFF.